The 21 T cell receptor beta chains below come from one sample, sequenced in a study of T-cell memory formation after mild COVID-19 (dated by TCRdb to the early 2020s). Library preparation employed 5' RACE. The listed sequencing device is Illumina NovaSeq 6000. The public reads were reprocessed in TCRdb via fastp at Q25 and MiXCR, keeping in-frame beta chains. Every distinct CDR3 protein forms one entry, paired with its most common genes and DNA. The table for this sample lists 250,000 to 400,000 distinct CDR3 sequences; roughly an eighth of them were counted only once. Under 25% of the sample is in the top ten clones. The sample was PBMCs or a T cell subset sorted from them (not recorded which). Every receptor here comes from a young man who had mild COVID-19 (a few samples of this study predate the infection). The sample titles of this study are shuffled in the database, so cell type and time point are left out; the donor was told from shared clones.

This clonotype was detected ten times or more. The CDR3 region has the DNA TGTGCCAGCAGTTCTGCCGGGACAGACACAGATACGCAGTATTTT. Its translation: CASSSAGTDTDTQYF. V and J are TRBV28 and TRBJ2-3, with 7 bases that match TRBD1. CDR1 is MDHEN and CDR2 is SYDVKM in the germline V gene. CDR3 length equals 15 residues. Losses at the gene ends were 4 bases for V and 2 bases for J; bases not matched to a gene: 6.

V is TRBV9 and J is TRBJ2-3; D possibly uses TRBD1 or TRBD2 (6 bases each). CDR1 and CDR2 (germline): SGDLS, YYNGEE. The CDR3 consists of 16 residues. The V end lost 0 bases, the J end lost 4 bases, and 15 bases lay between the germline ends. CDR3 DNA sequence: TGTGCCAGCAGCGTAGTTGAGGGGGGACCGCCAGATACGCAGTATTTT. It is translated as CASSVVEGGPPDTQYF.

The V call is TRBV28, the J call TRBJ2-7, with D tentatively TRBD1 (5 bases). Germline V gene data show CDR1 as MDHEN and CDR2 as SYDVKM. The CDR3 has 13 amino acids. Trimming stripped 5 bases from V and 1 base from J, with 9 bases between. Here the CDR3 reads CASSRTLSYEQYF. The CDR3 DNA reads TGTGCCAGCAGTAGGACACTTTCCTACGAGCAGTACTTC.

The chain couples TRBV7-2 to TRBJ1-2; 7 bases agree with TRBD1. The CDR3 covers 12 residues. With 5 bases clipped from V and 8 bases from J, the junction kept 5 bases outside the gene matches. Germline V CDR1 and CDR2: SGHTA, FQGNSA. The DNA of the CDR3 is TGTGCCAGCAGCCCAGGGGGGGAAGGCTACACCTTC. This translates into CASSPGGEGYTF. The variable domain in full, with the rest retrieved from reference TRBV7-2 and TRBJ1-2, is GAGVSQSPSNKVTEKGKDVELRCDPISGHTALYWYRQSLGQGLEFLIYFQGNSAPDKSGLPSDRFSAERTGGSVSTLTIQRTQQEDSAVYLCASSPGGEGYTFGSGTRLTVV.

This clonotype appeared a few times. The V gene is TRBV7-9, the J gene TRBJ1-1; weak D call: TRBD1 (5 bases). Trimming took off 3 bases at V and 5 bases at J, with 13 bases between the two ends. Per germline, CDR1 SEHNR and CDR2 FQNEAQ (reference sequence). The CDR3 spans 14 residues. The DNA for the CDR3 is TGTGCCAGCAGCTTCAATCAGGGCCCTACTGAAGCTTTCTTT. This codes for CASSFNQGPTEAFF.

The chain couples TRBV4-1 to TRBJ1-4; D is uncertain. V was shortened by 7 bases and J by 8 bases, with 11 bases between the two germline ends. There are 12 residues in the CDR3. In germline, CDR1 is MGHRA, CDR2 YSYEKL. Here the CDR3 DNA reads TGCGCCAGCACCTCCCTCGGGGAAAAACTGTTTTTT. Its translation is CASTSLGEKLFF.

The genes are TRBV7-8 and TRBJ1-2, with 12 bases that match TRBD1. V lost 7 bases to trimming and J lost 4 bases; unmatched junction nucleotides: 10. This CDR3 contains 16 residues. Germline V gene lookup returns CDR1 SGHVS and CDR2 FQNEAQ. CDR3 nucleotide sequence: TGTGCCAGCACCGGCCGGGACAGGGGGCGCGGCTATGGCTACACCTTC. Protein sequence: CASTGRDRGRGYGYTF.

At least ten counts were recorded for this clonotype. The chain is built from TRBV4-1 and TRBJ1-1, with 7 bases identical to TRBD1. CDR3 length: 15 residues. Germline V CDR1 and CDR2: MGHRA, YSYEKL. V lost 3 bases to trimming and J lost 4 bases; unmatched junction nucleotides: 8. The CDR3 DNA follows: TGCGCCAGCAGCCACAGTAGACAGGGAGGCACTGAAGCTTTCTTT. Protein: CASSHSRQGGTEAFF.

This clonotype was observed at least ten times. DNA for the CDR3: TGTGCCAGCAGCCAAGATCGCGGCAATCAGCCCCAGCATTTT. Translated: CASSQDRGNQPQHF. The chain links TRBV4-2 to TRBJ1-5; D is ambiguous. This CDR3 has 14 amino acids. Germline CDR1 LGHNA, CDR2 YNFKEQ. The V end was cut by 0 bases, the J end by 2 bases, with 5 bases between.

The chain employs TRBV7-3 and TRBJ1-1, with D uncertain. Looked up from germline, CDR1 is SGHTA and CDR2 is FQGTGA. Between the trimmed V and J ends, which lost 2 bases and 3 bases, there was a span of 7 bases. This CDR3 contains 13 residues. CDR3 DNA sequence: TGTGCCAGCAGCTTATCGGGGTACACTGAAGCTTTCTTT. Translation gives CASSLSGYTEAFF.

The J gene is TRBJ2-1, the V gene TRBV6-6; 11 positions match TRBD2. J gave up 7 bases and V 2 bases, and 7 bases lay outside the gene matches. Germline values: CDR1 MNHNY, CDR2 SVGAGI (reference sequence). The CDR3 contains 16 residues. The DNA for the CDR3 is TGTGCCAGCAGTTACGGTCTGGTAGCGGGGGGGAATGAGCAGTTCTTC. Translated: CASSYGLVAGGNEQFF.

The chain has TRBV12-3 or TRBV12-4 and TRBJ2-7; possibly TRBD1 for D (5 bases). With 6 bases removed from V and 0 bases from J, the gap between germline ends came to 12 bases. The CDR3 runs to 14 residues. The CDR3 loop reads CASRDKESSYEQYF. Written as DNA, the CDR3 is TGTGCCAGCAGGGACAAGGAAAGCTCCTACGAGCAGTACTTC.

A few counts support this clonotype. The chain joins TRBV20-1 to TRBJ2-5, with D possibly being TRBD2 (5 bases). Germline CDR1 and CDR2: DFQATT and SNEGSKA (reference sequence). V lost 4 bases, J lost 5 bases, and 17 bases lay in between. The CDR3 has 14 amino acids. The CDR3 sequence: CSAMSGVGPETQYF. In nucleotides, the CDR3 is TGCAGTGCTATGAGCGGTGTAGGGCCCGAGACCCAGTACTTC.

This sequence joins TRBV5-1 and TRBJ1-2; 9 bases map to TRBD1. J was trimmed by 3 bases and V by 4 bases; bases with no gene match: 7. Germline CDR1 SGHRS, CDR2 YFSETQ. This CDR3 spans 15 amino acids. CDR3 coding DNA: TGCGCCAGCAGCACCCCGGGACAGGGAGACTATGGCTACACCTTC. This encodes CASSTPGQGDYGYTF.

In its sample, this clonotype was seen many times. The chain has TRBV5-1 and TRBJ1-5, with 9 bases lining up with TRBD1. This CDR3 is built from 15 residues. The V gene end was trimmed by 4 bases and the J gene end by 4 bases; junction bases not matched to a gene: 6. Germline values: CDR1 SGHRS, CDR2 YFSETQ. This CDR3 reads CASSPDGQGNQPQHF. As DNA, the CDR3 is TGCGCCAGCAGCCCGGATGGACAGGGGAATCAGCCCCAGCATTTT.

The chain has TRBV13 and TRBJ1-1; 7 nucleotides match TRBD1. J lost 2 bases, V lost 5 bases, and 8 bases had no gene match. Germline V gene sequence: CDR1 PRHDT, CDR2 FYEKMQ (reference sequence). The CDR3 contains 15 residues. The CDR3 is CASSDPGQRNTEAFF. The CDR3 DNA reads TGTGCCAGCAGCGACCCGGGACAGAGAAACACTGAAGCTTTCTTT.

The V gene is TRBV7-8, the J gene TRBJ2-1; 8 nucleotides match TRBD1. V was clipped by 1 base and J by 3 bases; unmatched bases: 8. The CDR3 spans 17 residues. CDR1 SGHVS and CDR2 FQNEAQ come from the germline V gene. The CDR3, as DNA: TGTGCCAGCAGCTTAGAGACAGGGGTCTTAATCTACAATGAGCAGTTCTTC. Protein: CASSLETGVLIYNEQFF.

This clonotype was observed a few times. This chain joins TRBV4-1 and TRBJ2-1; D uncertain. Trimming pared 0 bases from V and 4 bases from J, leaving 7 bases between. The germline gives CDR1 MGHRA, CDR2 YSYEKL. CDR3 length: 14 residues. Here the CDR3 DNA reads TGCGCCAGCAGCCAAGATTTGTCGTACAATGAGCAGTTCTTC. Protein sequence: CASSQDLSYNEQFF.

There are a few counts of this clonotype. The rearrangement links TRBV6-6 to TRBJ1-1; 9 bases fit TRBD1. The CDR3 runs to 17 residues. After removal of 6 bases from V and 0 bases from J, the junction contained 11 bases not matched to a gene. Germline loops: CDR1 MNHNY, CDR2 SVGAGI (reference sequence). This CDR3 reads CASSYRGRGSLNTEAFF. CDR3 DNA sequence: TGTGCCAGCAGCTACAGGGGGCGAGGTTCTTTGAACACTGAAGCTTTCTTT.

This clonotype turned up a few times. The rearrangement uses TRBV11-3 and TRBJ2-1, with D unclear. The V end was cut by 1 base, the J end by 7 bases, with 8 bases between. Germline V lookup: CDR1 SGHNT, CDR2 YENEEA. The CDR3 runs 13 residues. CDR3 DNA: TGTGCCAGCAGCTTAGGAACTTGGAATGAGCAGTTCTTC. Translated: CASSLGTWNEQFF. The complete variable domain, with remaining parts taken from reference TRBV11-3 and TRBJ2-1, reads EAGVVQSPRYKIIEKKQPVAFWCNPISGHNTLYWYLQNLGQGPELLIRYENEEAVDDSQLPKDRFSAERLKGVDSTLKIQPAELGDSAVYLCASSLGTWNEQFFGPGTRLTVL.

This clonotype has just a few counts. V gene TRBV7-8 combines with J gene TRBJ1-1; tentative D call: TRBD1 (5 bases). Between the trimmed V and J ends, which lost 3 bases and 10 bases, there was a span of 15 bases. Germline values: CDR1 SGHVS, CDR2 FQNEAQ. The CDR3 has 13 amino acids. The CDR3 DNA is TGTGCCAGCAGCTTGGGGGTAACCGGTGGAGCTTTCTTT. This sequence encodes CASSLGVTGGAFF.